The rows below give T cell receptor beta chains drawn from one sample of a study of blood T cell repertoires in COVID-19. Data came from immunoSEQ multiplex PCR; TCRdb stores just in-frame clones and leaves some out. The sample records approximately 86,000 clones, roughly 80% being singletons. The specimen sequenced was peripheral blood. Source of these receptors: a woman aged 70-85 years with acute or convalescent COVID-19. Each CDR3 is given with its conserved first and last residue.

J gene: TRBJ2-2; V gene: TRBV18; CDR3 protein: CASSPGQGAVGELFF
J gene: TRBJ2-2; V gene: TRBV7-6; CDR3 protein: CASSLMTSVMNTGELFF
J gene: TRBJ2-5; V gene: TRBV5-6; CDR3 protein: CASSLRGPTQETQYF
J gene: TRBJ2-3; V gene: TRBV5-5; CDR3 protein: CASSLLAVGTDTQYF
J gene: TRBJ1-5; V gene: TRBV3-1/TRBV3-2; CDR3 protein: CASSPPGWVQPQHF
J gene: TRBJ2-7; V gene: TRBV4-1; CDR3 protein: CASSHDRAYEQYF
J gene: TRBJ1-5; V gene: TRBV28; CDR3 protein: CASSSVLGTGGFQPQHF
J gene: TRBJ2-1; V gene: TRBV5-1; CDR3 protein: CASSLAVSGRRDEQFF
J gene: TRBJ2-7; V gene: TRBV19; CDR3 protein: CASSMTVRSYEQYF
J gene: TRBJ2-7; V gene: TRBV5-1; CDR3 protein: CASSTGLAGTYEQYF
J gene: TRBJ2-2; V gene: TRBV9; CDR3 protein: CASSVGLAGNTGELFF
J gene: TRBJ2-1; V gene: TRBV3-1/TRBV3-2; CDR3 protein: CASSPYLGEQFF
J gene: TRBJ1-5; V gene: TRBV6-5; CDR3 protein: CASSYTQGQPQHF
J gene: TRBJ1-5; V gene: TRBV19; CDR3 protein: CASSMGTGFYQPQHF
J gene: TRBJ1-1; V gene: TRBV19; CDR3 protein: CASSVGQYEAFF
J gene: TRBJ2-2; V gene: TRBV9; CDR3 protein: CASSARGWGLTGELFF
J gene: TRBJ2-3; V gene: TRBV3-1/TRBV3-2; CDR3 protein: CASSLDRGTDTQYF
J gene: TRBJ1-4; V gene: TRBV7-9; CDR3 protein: CASSLSPPGDEKLFF
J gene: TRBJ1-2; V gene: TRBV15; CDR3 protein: CATSRTGTNYGYTF
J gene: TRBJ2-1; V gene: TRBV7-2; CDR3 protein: CASSFFTRTGLRTHEQFF
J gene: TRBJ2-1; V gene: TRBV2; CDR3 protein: CASSGQGPGGYYNEQFF
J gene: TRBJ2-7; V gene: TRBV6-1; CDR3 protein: CASSGRAGQGAREQYF
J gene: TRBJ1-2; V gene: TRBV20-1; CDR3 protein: CSASLTAAHYGYTF
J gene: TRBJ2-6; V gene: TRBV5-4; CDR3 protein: CASSPRQFSGANVLTF
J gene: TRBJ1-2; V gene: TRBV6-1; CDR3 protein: CASSEGRQGTGYGYTF
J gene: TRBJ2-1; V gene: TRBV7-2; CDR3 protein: CASSVGQGVGEQFF
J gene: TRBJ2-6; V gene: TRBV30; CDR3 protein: CAWNPYSGANVLTF
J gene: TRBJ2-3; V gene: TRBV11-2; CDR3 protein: CASSLQAFSTDTQYF
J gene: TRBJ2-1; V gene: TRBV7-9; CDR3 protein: CASSPRGGTNNEQFF
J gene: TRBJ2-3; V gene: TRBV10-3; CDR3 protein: CATRAAGVRSDTQYF
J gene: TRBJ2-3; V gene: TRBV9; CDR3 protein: CASSPWAGLSTDTQYF
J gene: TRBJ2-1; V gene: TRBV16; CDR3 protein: CASSRSGTNNEQFF
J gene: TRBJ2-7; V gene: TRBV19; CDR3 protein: CASSIEAGYEQYF
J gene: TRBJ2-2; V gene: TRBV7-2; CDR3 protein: CASSLKDRGAGELFF
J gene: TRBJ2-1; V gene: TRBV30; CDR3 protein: CAWAQLRDSNNEQFF
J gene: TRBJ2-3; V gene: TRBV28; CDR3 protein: CASSTPTSGTDTQYF